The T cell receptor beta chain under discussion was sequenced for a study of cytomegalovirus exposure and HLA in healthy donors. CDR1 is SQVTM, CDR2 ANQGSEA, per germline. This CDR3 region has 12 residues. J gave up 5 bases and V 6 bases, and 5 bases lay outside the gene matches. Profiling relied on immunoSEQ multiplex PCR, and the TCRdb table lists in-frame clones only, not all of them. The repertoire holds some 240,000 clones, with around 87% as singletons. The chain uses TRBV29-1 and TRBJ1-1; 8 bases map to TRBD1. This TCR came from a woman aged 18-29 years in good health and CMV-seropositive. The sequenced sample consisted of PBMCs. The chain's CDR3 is CSVGTGGTEAFF. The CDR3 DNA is TGCAGCGTGGGGACAGGAGGTACTGAAGCTTTCTTT.